This TCR beta chain was found in a study of blood T cell repertoires in COVID-19 (dated by TCRdb to 2018 to 2020). Regarding the complete study: Collaborator samples came from the United States, Italy and Spain and covered acute and convalescent phases of COVID-19. The material from the prospective study consisted of cDNA or gDNA derived from T cells, B-cell-depleted T cells, or PBMCs. The dataset comprised deeply sampled blood TCRbeta repertoires from subjects exposed to, actively infected with, or recovered from COVID-19. The repertoires were released in a freely available public database meant as a resource for research on the immune response to SARS-CoV-2. Samples were obtained from the ongoing ImmuneRACE study (first 160 participants) and from 1,254 subjects provided by 6 global collaborators. Nearly every sample came with metadata listing a de-identified subject ID, COVID-19 status, age in years and sex. Where HLA class I and class II types were available, the types were taken from metadata supplied by the sample provider, not from assay-based typing.

The research as a whole found: Clinical and demographic metadata were provided uncurated, with the amount varying by source and participant.

Of note for this clone: The specificity of this receptor is unknown. Per-base quality was not reported, and no clone a single base away is much larger than it.

The collaborating institutions used their own protocols to collect whole blood in K2EDTA tubes. For TCRbeta analysis, collaborators shipped samples as frozen whole blood, isolated PBMCs, or DNA extracted from either of those sample types. TCRbeta CDR3 regions were amplified from genomic DNA using the immunoSEQ Assay, a bias-controlled multiplex PCR. The study's own analysis went as follows. The number of nucleated cells in each sample was estimated from the amplification of reference gene primers within the assay. To quantify the absolute abundance of each unique TCRbeta CDR3 rearrangement, sequence reads were collapsed and filtered. For each sample, productive Simpson clonality was calculated as the square root of Simpson's diversity index across productive rearrangements. As stored in TCRdb, this immuneACCESS dataset retains in-frame rearrangements with V and J assigned. A fraction of the clones does not appear; measured against another copy, unresolved V genes explain less than half of the discrepancy, and the remainder lacks a known reason. Clone size and the V and J calls come from that table; the DNA yielded D and trimming. Counted in this sample were more than 95,000 clones; roughly four fifths of them appeared once. The ten top clones hold 3.8% of the sample.

The CDR3 spans 18 residues, from the cysteine through the phenylalanine. The retained sequence is limited to the CDR3, 54 bases, with the frame set at the first base. The germline V gene provides CDR1 SGHAT and CDR2 FQNNGV. For this chain, trimming is 0 bases at the V end and 5 bases at the J end, and the number of junction bases without a gene match is 12. Sequencing was done on a sample of peripheral blood. This chain is built from TRBV11-2 and TRBJ2-2; 7 central nucleotides agree with TRBD1. This receptor was identified in a woman aged 50 to 60 with acute or convalescent COVID-19. The CDR3 region has the sequence CASSLDSRQGYITGELFF. The bases are TGTGCCAGCAGCTTAGATAGCCGACAGGGATATATTACCGGGGAGCTGTTTTTT.